This T cell receptor beta chain was captured in a study of CD8 T cells in ankylosing spondylitis. Study conclusions and caveats: What seemed typical of ankylosing spondylitis blood was a TCR beta motif built from several highly homologous variants. The study looked at matched synovial fluid samples from ankylosing spondylitis patients. Disease-linked clones were reported to be significantly enriched there.

TCRdb analysed the 5' RACE reads with MiXCR anew, one entry per CDR3 protein. The sample includes some 30,000 distinct CDR3 sequences, more than 25% of them seen just once. CDR1 is SGHNT and CDR2 is YYREEE in the germline V gene (reference sequence). Trimming left V 0 bases short and J 9 bases short, with 7 bases between. The CDR3 runs to 12 residues. This clonotype was observed a single time. The antigen remains undetermined. The specimen sequenced was synovial fluid, either unsorted or a sorted T cell fraction (not recorded which). This TCR came from a male donor with ankylosing spondylitis. The gene calls are TRBV5-4 and TRBJ2-1, with D unresolved. CDR3 sequence: CASSLDSAEQFF. CDR3 DNA: TGTGCCAGCAGCTTGGACAGCGCTGAGCAGTTCTTC.